The clone carrying this T cell receptor (beta chain) was seen ten or more times. This record belongs to a study of neurological immune-mediated disorders. Turning to the study itself: The approximately 35 multiple sclerosis patients comprised roughly 31 relapsing-remitting and 3 secondary progressive cases.

cDNA synthesis was performed by 5'RACE with 10-nucleotide random UMIs. TCRdb ran MiXCR on the 5' RACE reads and lists one entry per CDR3 protein. This sample has approximately 85,000 distinct CDR3 sequences, with under 4.5% found just once. Documented time point: longitudinal time-point 3. Germline-derived CDR1 and CDR2 are MNHEY and SVGAGI. The CDR3 runs to 14 residues. V dropped 6 bases and J dropped 1 base, with 12 bases sitting between them. The specimen was PBMCs. The gene calls are TRBV6-5 and TRBJ1-2, with D perhaps TRBD1 (6 bases). This TCR derives from a woman aged 55-70 years with multiple sclerosis. In nucleotides, the CDR3 is TGTGCCAGCAGCCGACAGGCGAATAACTATGGCTACACCTTC. Translation: CASSRQANNYGYTF.